This T cell receptor beta chain was sequenced for a study of T cell clonality in common variable immunodeficiency. This CDR3 contains 16 residues. Trimming at V came to 2 bases and at J to 2 bases, leaving 4 bases not matched to a gene. Germline CDR1 LNHDA, CDR2 SQIVND (reference sequence). Findings of the study overall: What drives increased CVID clonality needs T cell subpopulation sequencing.

Method: immunoSEQ multiplex PCR; TCRdb's copy keeps in-frame clones and lacks some. Sampling found around 55,000 clones, none seen once. This clone appeared many times. Its antigen is undetermined. The read ends 3 residues early relative to the CDR3; the germline J gene fills the gap. The TCR was taken from a person aged 18 to 69 in good health. The chain has TRBV19 and TRBJ2-2; 8 positions match TRBD1. Sequenced material: peripheral blood mononuclear cells. The sequenced part of the CDR3 DNA is TGTGCCAGTAGTATAAACGGACAGGGTAACACCGGGGAG. It codes for CASSINGQGNTGE. The whole CDR3 protein is CASSINGQGNTGELFF.